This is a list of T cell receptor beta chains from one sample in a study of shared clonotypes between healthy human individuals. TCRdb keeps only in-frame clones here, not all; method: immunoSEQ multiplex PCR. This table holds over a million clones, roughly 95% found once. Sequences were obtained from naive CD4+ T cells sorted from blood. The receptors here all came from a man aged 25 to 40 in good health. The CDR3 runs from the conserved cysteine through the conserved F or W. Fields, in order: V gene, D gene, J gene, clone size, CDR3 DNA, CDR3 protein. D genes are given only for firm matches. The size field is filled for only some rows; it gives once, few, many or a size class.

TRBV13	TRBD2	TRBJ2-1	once	TGTGCCAGCAGCTTCCTGAGGGGTAGCGGGAACAATGAGCAGTTCTTC	CASSFLRGSGNNEQFF
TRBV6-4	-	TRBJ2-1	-	TGTGCCAGCAGTGACAGGTGGGGGCCCTACAATGAGCAGTTCTTC	CASSDRWGPYNEQFF
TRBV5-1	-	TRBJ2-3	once	TGCGCCAGCAGCACCACCCAAGCGGGCGGGGAGGATACGCAGTATTTT	CASSTTQAGGEDTQYF
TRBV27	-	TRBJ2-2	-	TGTGCCAGCAGTTCAAGGATCGGGCCTACCACCGGGGAGCTGTTTTTT	CASSSRIGPTTGELFF
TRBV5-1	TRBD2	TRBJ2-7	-	TGCGCCAGCAGCTTGCTAGGGACTAGCGACTACGAGCAGTACTTC	CASSLLGTSDYEQYF
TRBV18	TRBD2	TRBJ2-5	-	TGTGCCAGCTCACCACTTCCGGGGAGGGTAACGGAGACCCAGTACTTC	CASSPLPGRVTETQYF
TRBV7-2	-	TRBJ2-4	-	TGTGCCAGCAGCTTAGAGGGGTTGGCCAAAAACATTCAGTACTTC	CASSLEGLAKNIQYF
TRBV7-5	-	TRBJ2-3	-	TGTGTCAGAAGCTACCTAGCGGGCTCACCCACAGATACGCAGTATTTT	CVRSYLAGSPTDTQYF
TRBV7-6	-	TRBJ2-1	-	TGTGCCAGCAGCCCCCGGGGTTCCTACAATGAGCAGTTCTTC	CASSPRGSYNEQFF
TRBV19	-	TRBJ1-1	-	TGTGCCAGTAGTATCAAGGTGAACACTGAAGCTTTCTTT	CASSIKVNTEAFF
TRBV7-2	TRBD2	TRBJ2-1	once	TGTGCCAGCAGCTTAGGACTAGCGAATGAGCAGTTCTTC	CASSLGLANEQFF
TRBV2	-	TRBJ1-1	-	TGTGCCAGCAGTGTAGCCAGGGAGGGAACTGAAGCTTTCTTT	CASSVAREGTEAFF
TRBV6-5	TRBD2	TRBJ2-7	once	TGTGCCAGCAGTTACCATGGCGGGGGGCATGGGGAGCAGTACTTC	CASSYHGGGHGEQYF
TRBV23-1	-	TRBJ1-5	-	TGCGCCAGCAGTCAGCTTGGGACATCCCCTCAGCCCCAGCATTTT	CASSQLGTSPQPQHF
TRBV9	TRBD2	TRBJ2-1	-	TGTGCCAGCAGCGTATCGGGACTAGCGGGAGCTGGGAATGAGCAGTTCTTC	CASSVSGLAGAGNEQFF
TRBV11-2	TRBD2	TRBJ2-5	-	TGTGCCAGCAGCGACATACTAGCGGGAGTTAAAGAGACCCAGTACTTC	CASSDILAGVKETQYF
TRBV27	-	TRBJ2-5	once	TGTGCCACCGACCCCCCGGACCAAGAGACCCAGTACTTC	CATDPPDQETQYF
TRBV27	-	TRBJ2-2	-	TGTGCCAGCAGTCCCATGAACACCGGGGAGCTGTTTTTT	CASSPMNTGELFF
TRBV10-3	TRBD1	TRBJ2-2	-	TGTGCCATGAAGCCGGGACAGGGGAACCCGACCACCGGGGAGCTGTTTTTT	CAMKPGQGNPTTGELFF
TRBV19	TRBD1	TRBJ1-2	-	TGTGCCAGTAGACCGAGGACAGGGGCTAACTATGGCTACACCTTC	CASRPRTGANYGYTF
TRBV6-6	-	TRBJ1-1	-	TGTGCCAGCAGCTGGACACCGCCCAATGAAGCTTTCTTT	CASSWTPPNEAFF
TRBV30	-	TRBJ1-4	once	TGTGCCTGGAGTTACCAAGTAGCCGGCGAAAAACTGTTTTTT	CAWSYQVAGEKLFF
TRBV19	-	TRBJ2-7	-	TGTGCCAGTAGTAGCCCGGCAGGGACCTCCTACGAGCAGTACTTC	CASSSPAGTSYEQYF
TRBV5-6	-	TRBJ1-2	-	TGTGCCAGCATAACCGGGGGCGCGAAGGTATATGGCTACACCTTC	CASITGGAKVYGYTF
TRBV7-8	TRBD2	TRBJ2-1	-	TGTGCCAGCAGCTTAAGAAGACTAGCGGGAGGGAATGAGCAGTTCTTC	CASSLRRLAGGNEQFF
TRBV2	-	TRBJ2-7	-	TGTGCCAGCATCAGGGAAAACGAGCAGTACTTC	CASIRENEQYF
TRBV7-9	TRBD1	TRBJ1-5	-	TGTGCCAGCAGCTTAGAGTTGACAGGGTATTATCAGCCCCAGCATTTT	CASSLELTGYYQPQHF
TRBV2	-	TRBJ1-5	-	TGTGCCAGCAGCAAGATGAGGAGCAATCAGCCCCAGCATTTT	CASSKMRSNQPQHF
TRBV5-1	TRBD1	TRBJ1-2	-	TGCGCCAGCAGCTCATACGGGACAGACTATGGCTACACCTTC	CASSSYGTDYGYTF
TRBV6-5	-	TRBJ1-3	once	TGTGCCAGCAGTTCGAGGACAACAAACACCATATATTTT	CASSSRTTNTIYF
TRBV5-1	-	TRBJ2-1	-	TGCGCCAGCAGCTTGGCCTCTTACAATGAGCAGTTCTTC	CASSLASYNEQFF
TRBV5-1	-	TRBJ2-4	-	TGCGCCAGCAGCTTCGAAAAAAACATTCAGTACTTC	CASSFEKNIQYF
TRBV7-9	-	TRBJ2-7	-	TGTGCCAGCAGCTTAGCGCGGAGCTCCTACGAGCAGTACTTC	CASSLARSSYEQYF
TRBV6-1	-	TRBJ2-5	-	TGTGCCAGCAGACAACAGGAGACACAAGAGACCCAGTACTTC	CASRQQETQETQYF